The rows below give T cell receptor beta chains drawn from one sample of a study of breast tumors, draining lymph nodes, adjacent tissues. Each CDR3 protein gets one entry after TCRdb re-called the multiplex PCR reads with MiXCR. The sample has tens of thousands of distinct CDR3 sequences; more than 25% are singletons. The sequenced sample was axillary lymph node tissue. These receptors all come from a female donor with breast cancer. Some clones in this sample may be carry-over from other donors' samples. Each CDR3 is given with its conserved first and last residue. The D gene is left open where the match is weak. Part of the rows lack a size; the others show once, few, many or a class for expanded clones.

CDR3: CASSLEEYGYTF
DNA: TGTGCCAGCAGTCTGGAGGAATATGGCTACACCTTC
size: NA
J: TRBJ1-2
V: TRBV11-3
D: NA

CDR3: CASSNRDNEQFF
DNA: TGTGCCAGTAGTAACAGGGACAATGAGCAGTTCTTC
size: many
J: TRBJ2-1
V: TRBV19
D: NA

CDR3: CASEEFAQRGTEAFF
DNA: TGTGCCAGCGAGGAGTTCGCCCAACGGGGCACTGAAGCTTTCTTT
size: few
J: TRBJ1-1
V: TRBV2
D: NA

CDR3: CASSLRLAGPYGDTQYF
DNA: TGTGCCAGCAGCCTGCGACTAGCGGGACCATATGGGGATACGCAGTATTTT
size: many
J: TRBJ2-3
V: TRBV11-2
D: TRBD2

CDR3: CASSVGQGAIEKLFF
DNA: TGTGCCAGCAGTGTGGGACAGGGGGCGATCGAAAAACTGTTTTTT
size: NA
J: TRBJ1-4
V: TRBV2
D: TRBD1

CDR3: CASSQLLSSGNTIYF
DNA: TGTGCCAGCAGCCAGCTACTTAGCTCTGGAAACACCATATATTTT
size: many
J: TRBJ1-3
V: TRBV14
D: NA

CDR3: CASSQREVNHGYTF
DNA: TGCGCCAGCAGTCAAAGGGAGGTAAATCATGGCTACACCTTC
size: NA
J: TRBJ1-2
V: TRBV4-1
D: NA

CDR3: CSAREPQGTQYF
DNA: TGCAGTGCTAGAGAACCCCAGGGGACCCAGTACTTC
size: many
J: TRBJ2-5
V: TRBV20-1
D: NA

CDR3: CASRTGTAGEKLFF
DNA: TGTGCCAGCAGAACCGGGACAGCGGGAGAAAAACTGTTTTTT
size: many
J: TRBJ1-4
V: TRBV28
D: TRBD1

CDR3: CASTWAGAGADTQYF
DNA: TGTGCCAGCACGTGGGCGGGAGCGGGTGCAGATACGCAGTATTTT
size: many
J: TRBJ2-3
V: TRBV5-8
D: TRBD2

CDR3: CSAISSGRVAYEQYF
DNA: TGCAGTGCTATCTCTAGCGGGAGGGTCGCCTACGAGCAGTACTTC
size: NA
J: TRBJ2-7
V: TRBV20-1
D: TRBD2

CDR3: CASSAPSGHAREQFF
DNA: TGCGCCAGCAGTGCGCCTAGCGGGCATGCTCGGGAGCAGTTCTTC
size: many
J: TRBJ2-1
V: TRBV10-1
D: TRBD2

CDR3: CSALLNYGYTF
DNA: TGCAGCGCCCTACTAAACTATGGCTACACCTTC
size: many
J: TRBJ1-2
V: TRBV29-1
D: NA

CDR3: CASRPCQRTDYGYTF
DNA: TGTGCCAGTAGACCGTGCCAACGGACGGACTATGGCTACACCTTC
size: NA
J: TRBJ1-2
V: TRBV19
D: NA

CDR3: CSAPGLGGSETQYF
DNA: TGCAGTGCTCCGGGTCTAGGGGGCTCGGAGACCCAGTACTTC
size: many
J: TRBJ2-5
V: TRBV20-1
D: TRBD1

CDR3: CASSQGLNYGYTF
DNA: TGTGCCAGCAGCCAAGGCTTAAACTATGGCTACACCTTC
size: many
J: TRBJ1-2
V: TRBV4-2
D: NA

CDR3: CATSDSGQGDNQPQHF
DNA: TGTGCCACCAGTGATTCGGGACAGGGGGACAATCAGCCCCAGCATTTT
size: many
J: TRBJ1-5
V: TRBV24-1
D: TRBD1

CDR3: CASRGASGSYSEQFF
DNA: TGTGCCAGCCGTGGCGCTAGCGGAAGTTACAGTGAGCAGTTCTTC
size: once
J: TRBJ2-1
V: TRBV7-6
D: TRBD2

CDR3: CAIRDGRLYEQYF
DNA: TGTGCCATAAGGGACGGCCGACTTTACGAGCAGTACTTC
size: many
J: TRBJ2-7
V: TRBV6-2/TRBV6-3
D: NA

CDR3: CASSQDPGSNTGELFF
DNA: TGTGCCAGCAGCCAAGACCCCGGTAGTAACACCGGGGAGCTGTTTTTT
size: few
J: TRBJ2-2
V: TRBV3-1
D: NA

CDR3: CSARDPGDRDGAQHF
DNA: TGCAGTGCTAGAGACCCGGGGGACAGGGACGGGGCCCAGCATTTT
size: many
J: TRBJ1-5
V: TRBV20-1
D: TRBD1

CDR3: CASQGEYNGYTF
DNA: TGTGCGAGCCAAGGGGAGTATAATGGCTACACCTTC
size: many
J: TRBJ1-2
V: TRBV12-3/TRBV12-4
D: NA

CDR3: CASRPGQEISPQHF
DNA: TGTGCCAGTAGACCGGGACAGGAGATCAGCCCCCAGCATTTT
size: many
J: TRBJ1-5
V: TRBV19
D: TRBD1

CDR3: CSVVREAGANVLTF
DNA: TGCAGCGTTGTTCGGGAGGCTGGGGCCAACGTCCTGACTTTC
size: many
J: TRBJ2-6
V: TRBV29-1
D: TRBD2

CDR3: CASSMWTSGSTDTQYF
DNA: TGCGCCAGCAGCATGTGGACTAGCGGGAGTACAGATACGCAGTATTTT
size: once
J: TRBJ2-3
V: TRBV5-1
D: TRBD2

CDR3: CSAQVGSGAYEQYF
DNA: TGCAGTGCTCAAGTTGGTAGCGGAGCCTACGAGCAGTACTTC
size: many
J: TRBJ2-7
V: TRBV20-1
D: NA

CDR3: CATSRDRGTGNNNEQFF
DNA: TGTGCCACCAGCAGAGACAGGGGGACAGGGAACAACAATGAGCAGTTCTTC
size: many
J: TRBJ2-1
V: TRBV15
D: TRBD1

CDR3: CASSELADSYEQYF
DNA: TGTGCCAGCAGCGAACTAGCGGACTCCTACGAGCAGTACTTC
size: many
J: TRBJ2-7
V: TRBV12-3/TRBV12-4
D: TRBD2

CDR3: CASSLENPNKKTQYF
DNA: TGTGCCAGCAGCTTGGAAAATCCCAACAAGAAAACCCAGTACTTC
size: NA
J: TRBJ2-5
V: TRBV12-1
D: NA

CDR3: CASSFLMVGGDTQYF
DNA: TGTGCCAGCAGTTTTTTGATGGTGGGAGGAGATACGCAGTATTTT
size: many
J: TRBJ2-3
V: TRBV28
D: NA

CDR3: CASSPGRTEELFF
DNA: TGTGCCAGCAGCCCTGGGCGCACTGAAGAACTGTTTTTT
size: NA
J: TRBJ1-4
V: TRBV5-4
D: NA

CDR3: CASSSQTPYEQYF
DNA: TGTGCCAGCAGTTCCCAAACCCCATACGAGCAGTACTTC
size: many
J: TRBJ2-7
V: TRBV6-2/TRBV6-3
D: NA

CDR3: CATASGTNTGELFF
DNA: TGTGCCACCGCGAGCGGGACTAACACCGGGGAGCTGTTTTTT
size: many
J: TRBJ2-2
V: TRBV5-8
D: TRBD2

CDR3: CASSRREGTTHGPHTRYF
DNA: TGTGCCAGCAGCCGCCGGGAGGGGACTACGCATGGGCCACATACGCGGTATTTT
size: few
J: TRBJ2-3
V: TRBV7-2
D: TRBD2

CDR3: CASSLTIRNEQFF
DNA: TGTGCCAGCAGCTTAACCATCCGCAATGAGCAGTTCTTC
size: NA
J: TRBJ2-1
V: TRBV7-3
D: NA

CDR3: CASRDDRGRSYNSPLHF
DNA: TGTGCCAGCAGAGATGACAGGGGGCGATCCTATAATTCACCCCTCCACTTT
size: many
J: TRBJ1-6
V: TRBV6-6
D: TRBD1

CDR3: CASSLVGTSGKYGELFF
DNA: TGCGCCAGCAGCTTGGTAGGGACTAGCGGGAAGTACGGGGAGCTGTTTTTT
size: many
J: TRBJ2-2
V: TRBV5-1
D: TRBD2

CDR3: CASSSRGAGSSPLHF
DNA: TGTGCCAGCAGTTCCCGGGGGGCAGGGAGTTCACCCCTCCACTTT
size: few
J: TRBJ1-6
V: TRBV12-3/TRBV12-4
D: NA

CDR3: CASKRGRSPYNEQFF
DNA: TGTGCCAGCAAACGCGGGAGATCCCCCTACAATGAGCAGTTCTTC
size: NA
J: TRBJ2-1
V: TRBV6-2/TRBV6-3
D: TRBD2

CDR3: CASSGVPYEQYF
DNA: TGTGCCAGCAGCGGGGTACCCTACGAGCAGTACTTC
size: NA
J: TRBJ2-7
V: TRBV9
D: NA

CDR3: CAIQGSVELFF
DNA: TGTGCCATACAGGGGAGCGTGGAACTGTTTTTT
size: NA
J: TRBJ1-4
V: TRBV10-3
D: TRBD1

CDR3: CATSDPTDNYGYTF
DNA: TGTGCCACCAGTGATCCGACCGATAACTATGGCTACACCTTC
size: NA
J: TRBJ1-2
V: TRBV24-1
D: NA

CDR3: CASERAGVYEQYF
DNA: TGTGCCTCCGAGAGGGCGGGAGTCTACGAGCAGTACTTC
size: many
J: TRBJ2-7
V: TRBV7-9
D: TRBD2

CDR3: CASSQDLGGSSSYEQYF
DNA: TGTGCCAGCAGCCAAGATTTAGGAGGTTCCAGCTCCTACGAGCAGTACTTC
size: many
J: TRBJ2-7
V: TRBV4-2
D: NA

CDR3: CASSADYTDTQYF
DNA: TGTGCCAGCAGTGCGGACTACACAGATACGCAGTATTTT
size: few
J: TRBJ2-3
V: TRBV6-2/TRBV6-3
D: NA

CDR3: CATHRDRTYEQYF
DNA: TGTGCCACCCACCGGGACAGGACCTACGAGCAGTACTTC
size: once
J: TRBJ2-7
V: TRBV2
D: TRBD1

CDR3: CASSLDLIAYEQYF
DNA: TGTGCCAGCAGCCTGGACCTGATCGCCTACGAGCAGTACTTC
size: NA
J: TRBJ2-7
V: TRBV7-2
D: NA

CDR3: CASSFGHF
DNA: TGTGCCAGCAGTTTCGGGCATTTT
size: NA
J: TRBJ1-5
V: TRBV12-3/TRBV12-4
D: NA

CDR3: CASSEGAGGRYNEQFF
DNA: TGTGCCAGCAGCGAGGGCGCGGGCGGGAGGTACAATGAGCAGTTCTTC
size: NA
J: TRBJ2-1
V: TRBV7-6
D: TRBD2

CDR3: CASSIVGTDTQYF
DNA: TGTGCCAGTAGTATCGTTGGCACAGATACGCAGTATTTT
size: many
J: TRBJ2-3
V: TRBV19
D: NA

CDR3: CVSSPFDRTAGNTIYF
DNA: TGTGTCAGCAGCCCCTTCGACAGGACCGCTGGAAACACCATATATTTT
size: NA
J: TRBJ1-3
V: TRBV7-2
D: NA

CDR3: CAWSVGQGHNQPQHF
DNA: TGTGCCTGGAGTGTTGGACAGGGCCATAATCAGCCCCAGCATTTT
size: many
J: TRBJ1-5
V: TRBV30
D: TRBD1